This TCR beta chain is from a study of CD8+CD57+ T cells in acquired aplastic anemia. Overall study context: The mean DNA yield obtained from sorted CD4+ and CD8+ cells came to roughly 3.4 ug. Notes on the study in general: The CD8+ Simpson's diversity of patients and controls was not significantly different.

In this sample, this clonotype turned up many times. Its target is not known. All patients picked for sequencing had shown, by flow cytometry, an expansion of CD8+CD57+ cells. Acquired aplastic anemia of severe grade affected all patients. Each patient gave a blood sample that was collected before any therapy had been received. Genomic DNA acted as the template from which TCR beta VDJ combination and CDR3 sequence profiling were carried out. TCRdb recomputed calls from the reads with MiXCR, one row per CDR3 protein. This table has 150,000 to 200,000 distinct CDR3 sequences, 40% to 55% appearing once. The CDR3 covers 16 residues. Germline V gene data show CDR1 as SEHNR and CDR2 as FQNEAQ (reference sequence). The V end lost 8 bases, the J end lost 6 bases, and 22 bases lay between the germline ends.

The specimen sequenced was sorted CD4+, CD8+, or CD8+CD57+ T cells (not recorded which) from PBMCs. V usage is TRBV7-9 and J usage is TRBJ2-2, with D maybe TRBD2 (5 bases). This clonotype was sampled from a human donor with aplastic anemia. CDR3 bases: TGTGCCAGCCCCCTACCGGGCCGGGGTAGGCCCGGGGAGCTGTTTTTT. Amino acid sequence: CASPLPGRGRPGELFF. Using reference TRBV7-9 and TRBJ2-2 for the parts outside the CDR3, the full variable domain is DTGVSQNPRHKITKRGQNVTFRCDPISEHNRLYWYRQTLGQGPEFLTYFQNEAQLEKSRLLSDRFSAERPKGSFSTLEIQRTEQGDSAMYLCASPLPGRGRPGELFFGEGSRLTVL.